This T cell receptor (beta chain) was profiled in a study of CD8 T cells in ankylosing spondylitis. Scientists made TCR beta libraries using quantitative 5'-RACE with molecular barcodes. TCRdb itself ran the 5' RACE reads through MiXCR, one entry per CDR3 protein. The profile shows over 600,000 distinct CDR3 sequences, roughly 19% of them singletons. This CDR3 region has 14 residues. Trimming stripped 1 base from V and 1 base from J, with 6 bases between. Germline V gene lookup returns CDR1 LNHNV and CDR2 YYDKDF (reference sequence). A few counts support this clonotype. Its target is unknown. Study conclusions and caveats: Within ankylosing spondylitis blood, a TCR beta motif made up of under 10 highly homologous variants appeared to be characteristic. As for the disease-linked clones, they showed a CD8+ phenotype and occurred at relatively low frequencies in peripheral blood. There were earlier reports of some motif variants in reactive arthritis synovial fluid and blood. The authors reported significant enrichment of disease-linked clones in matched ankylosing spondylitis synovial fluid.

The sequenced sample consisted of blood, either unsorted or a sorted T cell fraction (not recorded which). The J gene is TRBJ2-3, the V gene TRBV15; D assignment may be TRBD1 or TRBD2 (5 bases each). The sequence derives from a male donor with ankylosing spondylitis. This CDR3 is CATSRVGGTDTQYF. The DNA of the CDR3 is TGTGCCACCAGCAGAGTGGGGGGCACAGATACGCAGTATTTT.